Each of the 6 T cell receptor beta chains below was sequenced from the same sample in a study of T cell responses to AZD1222 COVID-19 vaccine. Some clones are missing from TCRdb's copy, which holds only in-frame ones; the method was immunoSEQ multiplex PCR. Of some 100,000 clones listed, roughly 91% are singletons. The sequencing here drew on peripheral blood, taken 28 days after the second AZD1222 dose. These receptors all come from an adult who received the AZD1222 COVID-19 vaccine.

The table lists this clone with a count of one. CDR3 sequence reads: CASSLGGTNQETQYF. The CDR3 DNA reads as TGCGCCAGCAGCTTGGGAGGGACCAACCAAGAGACCCAGTACTTC. The chain combines TRBV5-1 with TRBJ2-5, with D perhaps assigned TRBD1 or TRBD2 (5 bases each). This CDR3 has 15 amino acids. Trimming cost V 0 bases and J 0 bases, with 9 bases left between them. Germline V lookup: CDR1 SGHRS, CDR2 YFSETQ.

Worth noting for this clone: The same CDR3 can be traced to other DNA sequences in this sample. The chain joins TRBV18 to TRBJ1-1; D gene uncertain. Trimming pared 3 bases from V and 1 base from J, leaving 6 bases between. Looked up from germline, CDR1 is KGHSH and CDR2 is LQKENI. CDR3 size: 13 residues. The chain's CDR3 is CASSPATNTEAFF. CDR3 DNA sequence: TGTGCCAGCTCACCGGCGACGAACACTGAAGCTTTCTTT. The entire variable domain, with the rest obtained from reference TRBV18 and TRBJ1-1, is as follows: NAGVMQNPRHLVRRRGQEARLRCSPMKGHSHVYWYRQLPEEGLKFMVYLQKENIIDESGMPKERFSAEFPKEGPSILRIQQVVRGDSAAYFCASSPATNTEAFFGQGTRLTVV.

V is TRBV5-1 and J is TRBJ2-2, with 12 bases matching TRBD1. J gave up 7 bases and V 5 bases, and 6 bases lay outside the gene matches. Germline lookup yields CDR1 SGHRS and CDR2 YFSETQ. CDR3 length: 15 amino acids. In DNA form, the CDR3 reads TGCGCCAGCAGGGGACAGGGGGCCCTCGGCGGGGAGCTGTTTTTT. Translation gives CASRGQGALGGELFF.

This sequence joins TRBV30 and TRBJ1-4, with TRBD1 identical over 9 bases. V was pared by 0 bases and J by 6 bases, with 5 bases of the junction left unmatched. The CDR3 contains 15 residues. Germline V CDR1 and CDR2: GTSNPN, SVGIG (reference sequence). The CDR3 DNA follows: TGTGCCTGGAGTGTACTGGGACAGGGCCATGAAAAACTGTTTTTT. This encodes CAWSVLGQGHEKLFF.

Here the CDR3 reads CASSQGQGQNSPLHF. In DNA, the CDR3 is TGTGCCAGCAGCCAAGGACAGGGGCAAAATTCACCCCTCCACTTT. This chain links TRBV3-1 (or the pseudogene TRBV3-2) with TRBJ1-6; 8 bases map to TRBD1. Trimming took 1 base from V and 7 from J; bases not matched to a gene: 3. Germline-derived CDR1 and CDR2 are LGHDT and YNNKEL (reference sequence). The length of the CDR3 is 15 residues.

V is TRBV5-8 and J is TRBJ1-2; D is possibly TRBD1 (6 bases). Trimming shortened V by 0 bases and J by 0 bases, and 18 bases separated the two germline ends. Germline V CDR1 and CDR2: SGHTS, YDEGEE. The length of the CDR3 is 18 residues. The CDR3 loop reads CASSLARGGQSSNYGYTF. Here the CDR3 DNA reads TGTGCCAGCAGCTTGGCCAGGGGCGGACAATCATCTAACTATGGCTACACCTTC.